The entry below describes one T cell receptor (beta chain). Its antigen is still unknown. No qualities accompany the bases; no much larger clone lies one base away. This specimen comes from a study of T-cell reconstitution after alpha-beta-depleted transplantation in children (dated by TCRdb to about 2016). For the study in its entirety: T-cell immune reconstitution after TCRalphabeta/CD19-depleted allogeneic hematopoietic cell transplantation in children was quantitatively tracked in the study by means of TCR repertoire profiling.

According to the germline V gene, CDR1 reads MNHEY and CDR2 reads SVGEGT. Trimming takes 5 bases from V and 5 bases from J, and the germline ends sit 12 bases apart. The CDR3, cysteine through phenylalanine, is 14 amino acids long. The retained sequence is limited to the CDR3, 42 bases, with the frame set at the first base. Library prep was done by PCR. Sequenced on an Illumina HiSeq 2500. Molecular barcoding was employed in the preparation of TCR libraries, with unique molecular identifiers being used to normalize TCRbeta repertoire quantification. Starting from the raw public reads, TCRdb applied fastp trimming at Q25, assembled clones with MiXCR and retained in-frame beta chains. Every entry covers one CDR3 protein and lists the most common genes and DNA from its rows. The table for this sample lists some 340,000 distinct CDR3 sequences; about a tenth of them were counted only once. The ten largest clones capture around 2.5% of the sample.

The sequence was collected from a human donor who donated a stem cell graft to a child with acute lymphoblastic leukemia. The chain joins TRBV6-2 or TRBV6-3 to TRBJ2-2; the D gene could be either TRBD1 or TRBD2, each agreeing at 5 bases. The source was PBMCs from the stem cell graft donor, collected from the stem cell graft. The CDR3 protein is CASSRTRGTGELFF. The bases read TGTGCCAGCAGTCGTACTAGGGGAACCGGGGAGCTGTTTTTT.